Below, 8 T cell receptor beta chains from the same sample are listed, as sequenced in a study of CD8 T cells in ankylosing spondylitis. A single record per CDR3 protein comes from TCRdb applying MiXCR to the 5' RACE reads. The data hold approximately 130,000 distinct CDR3 sequences, with about an eighth observed a single time. Sequences were obtained from blood, either unsorted or a sorted T cell fraction (not recorded which). These receptors all come from a female donor with ankylosing spondylitis or in good health (not recorded which).

This clonotype appeared a single time. Germline and junction disagree at one end, which may indicate a read error. The chain has TRBV2 and TRBJ1-1, with 7 bases aligning to TRBD1. The germline CDR1 and CDR2 sequences are SNHLY and FYNNEI. This CDR3 comprises 15 residues. The chain's CDR3 is CAISAVDRAFSEAFF. CDR3 nucleotides: TGTGCCATCAGTGCGGTTGACAGGGCGTTTTCTGAAGCTTTCTTT.

This clonotype was picked up many times. The rearrangement uses TRBV6-2 or TRBV6-3 and TRBJ1-2; D perhaps matches TRBD1 (6 bases). V dropped 7 bases and J dropped 2 bases, with 20 bases sitting between them. CDR1 is MNHEY, CDR2 SVGEGT, per germline. CDR3 length: 16 amino acids. CDR3 sequence reads: CASTPRGRGFNYGYTF. The CDR3 nucleotides read TGTGCCAGCACCCCACGGGGCAGGGGTTTCAACTATGGCTACACCTTC.

This clonotype was counted at least ten times. The rearrangement joins TRBV19 to TRBJ1-5; D may be TRBD1 (6 bases). In germline, CDR1 is LNHDA, CDR2 SQIVND (reference sequence). V was shortened by 3 bases and J by 7 bases, with 13 bases between the two germline ends. The CDR3 loop spans 14 amino acids. The CDR3 is CASSIHGGGQPQHF. CDR3 coding DNA: TGTGCCAGTAGTATTCATGGGGGCGGGCAGCCCCAGCATTTT. The entire variable domain, with the rest obtained from reference TRBV19 and TRBJ1-5, is as follows: DGGITQSPKYLFRKEGQNVTLSCEQNLNHDAMYWYRQDPGQGLRLIYYSQIVNDFQKGDIAEGYSVSREKKESFPLTVTSAQKNPTAFYLCASSIHGGGQPQHFGDGTRLSIL.

CDR3: CASKAGQEANYGYTF. The CDR3 DNA sequence: TGTGCCAGCAAGGCTGGACAGGAAGCTAACTATGGCTACACCTTC. The rearrangement joins TRBV2 to TRBJ1-2; TRBD1 agrees at 7 bases. The germline gives CDR1 SNHLY, CDR2 FYNNEI. The trim removed 7 bases at V and 0 bases at J, leaving 8 bases unmatched. This CDR3 spans 15 amino acids. The full variable domain, completed using reference TRBV2 and TRBJ1-2, is EPEVTQTPSHQVTQMGQEVILRCVPISNHLYFYWYRQILGQKVEFLVSFYNNEISEKSEIFDDQFSVERPDGSNFTLKIRSTKLEDSAMYFCASKAGQEANYGYTFGSGTRLTVV.

This clonotype came up many times. The chain carries TRBV5-1 and TRBJ2-2, with 7 bases lining up with TRBD1. CDR1 SGHRS and CDR2 YFSETQ come from the germline V gene. Trimming cost V 6 bases and J 4 bases; bases outside gene matches: 9. This CDR3 spans 15 amino acids. The CDR3 nucleotides read TGCGCCAGCACGACAGGACAGGACCGCACCGGGGAGCTGTTTTTT. As protein: CASTTGQDRTGELFF. The entire variable domain, with the rest obtained from reference TRBV5-1 and TRBJ2-2, is as follows: KAGVTQTPRYLIKTRGQQVTLSCSPISGHRSVSWYQQTPGQGLQFLFEYFSETQRNKGNFPGRFSGRQFSNSRSEMNVSTLELGDSALYLCASTTGQDRTGELFFGEGSRLTVL.

V is TRBV7-2 and J is TRBJ2-7; TRBD1 is a possible D gene (5 bases). Germline CDR1 is SGHTA and CDR2 is FQGNSA. V shed 2 bases and J shed 3 bases, with 8 bases lying between them. The CDR3 spans 13 residues. CDR3 nucleotide sequence: TGTGCCAGCAGCTTATACAGGAACTACGAGCAGTACTTC. Protein product: CASSLYRNYEQYF.

The table lists this clonotype with many counts. The genes are TRBV12-3 or TRBV12-4 and TRBJ1-5; 7 bases line up with TRBD1. The length of the CDR3 is 11 residues. V gave up 3 bases and J gave up 13 bases; unmatched junction bases: 3. CDR3 sequence (DNA): TGTGCCAGCAGTTTGTCAGGGGGGCAGCATTTT. Amino acids: CASSLSGGQHF.

This clonotype has ten or more counts. The V call is TRBV5-6, the J call TRBJ1-2, with D possibly TRBD1 on 6 matching bases. V gave up 1 base and J gave up 6 bases, with 13 bases separating them. The CDR3 covers 14 residues. Per the germline V gene, CDR1 is SGHDT and CDR2 is YYEEEE. The DNA of the CDR3 is TGTGCCAGCAGCTTGCAAACCACAGGGAATGGCTACACCTTC. Translated, it gives CASSLQTTGNGYTF.